This passage covers 23 T cell receptor beta chains from one sample sequenced in a study of shared clonotypes between healthy human individuals. Sequenced by immunoSEQ multiplex PCR; TCRdb stores in-frame clones only, minus some. The data contain some 1,400,000 clones, more than 95% of them singletons. The sample consisted of naive CD4+ T cells sorted from blood. Subset specified: CD45RA+ positively selected. The source of these receptors is a man between 25 and 39 years old in good health.

CDR3 DNA sequence: TGTGCCAGTAGTATACTTAATAGCAATCAGCCCCAGCATTTT. Its protein is CASSILNSNQPQHF. The chain recombines TRBV19 with TRBJ1-5; unclear D gene. Germline values: CDR1 LNHDA, CDR2 SQIVND (reference sequence). The V end lost 2 bases, the J end lost 0 bases, and 5 bases lay between the germline ends. CDR3 length: 14 residues. The complete variable domain, with remaining parts taken from reference TRBV19 and TRBJ1-5, reads DGGITQSPKYLFRKEGQNVTLSCEQNLNHDAMYWYRQDPGQGLRLIYYSQIVNDFQKGDIAEGYSVSREKKESFPLTVTSAQKNPTAFYLCASSILNSNQPQHFGDGTRLSIL.

This clone was found once. The chain employs TRBV18 and TRBJ1-3, with 9 bases that match TRBD1. The CDR3 contains 19 residues. The germline gives CDR1 KGHSH, CDR2 LQKENI. The ends lost 6 bases at V and 1 base at J; junction bases unmatched: 16. The CDR3 DNA sequence: TGTGCCAGCTCGCCGGGACAGGGCTGGGACTATAGTTCTGGAAACACCATATATTTT. Translation: CASSPGQGWDYSSGNTIYF.

The gene calls are TRBV6-1 and TRBJ2-7; tentatively, D is TRBD1 (5 bases). This CDR3 has 15 residues. Trimming took 7 bases from V and 4 from J, leaving 20 bases between them. Germline V gives CDR1 MNHNS, CDR2 SASEGT. CDR3 protein: CASTASGGALYEQYF. Here the CDR3 DNA reads TGTGCCAGCACGGCATCCGGTGGGGCTTTATACGAGCAGTACTTC.

This rearrangement joins TRBV6-1 to TRBJ1-3; unclear D gene. Looked up from germline, CDR1 is MNHNS and CDR2 is SASEGT. The CDR3 totals 11 residues. Trimming removed 8 bases at V and 4 bases at J, with 6 bases between. In DNA form, the CDR3 reads TGTGCCAGCGACCTAGGAAACACCATATATTTT. Protein: CASDLGNTIYF.

The gene calls are TRBV28 and TRBJ1-2; D is undetermined. CDR1 is MDHEN, CDR2 SYDVKM, per germline. V was pared by 8 bases and J by 1 base, with 8 bases between. This CDR3 is 12 amino acids long. Here the CDR3 DNA reads TGTGCCAGCTTAGGGAGTAACTATGGCTACACCTTC. It specifies CASLGSNYGYTF.

The V call is TRBV28, the J call TRBJ2-7; no firm D call. CDR3 size: 13 residues. Trimming pared 5 bases from V and 4 bases from J, leaving 12 bases between. Germline values: CDR1 MDHEN, CDR2 SYDVKM. DNA for the CDR3: TGTGCCAGCAGTCCTCCGGTCCGGTACGAGCAGTACTTC. This encodes CASSPPVRYEQYF.

This rearrangement joins TRBV11-3 to TRBJ2-2, with a tentative D call TRBD2 (5 bases). The CDR3 contains 15 residues. From germline, CDR1 is SGHNT and CDR2 YENEEA. V lost 4 bases to trimming and J lost 0 bases, with 9 bases between them. CDR3 protein: CASSYGLANTGELFF. DNA for the CDR3: TGTGCCAGCAGCTACGGACTTGCGAACACCGGGGAGCTGTTTTTT.

This chain joins TRBV28 and TRBJ2-2, with D possibly being TRBD2 (7 bases). The CDR3 spans 12 residues. The germline V gene has CDR1 MDHEN and CDR2 SYDVKM. The CDR3 sequence: CACGGYTGELFF. The CDR3 coding sequence is TGTGCTTGCGGGGGCTACACCGGGGAGCTGTTTTTT. The full variable domain, in which reference TRBV28 and TRBJ2-2 provide the parts outside the CDR3, is DVKVTQSSRYLVKRTGEKVFLECVQDMDHENMFWYRQDPGLGLRLIYFSYDVKMKEKGDIPEGYSVSREKKERFSLILESASTNQTSMYLCACGGYTGELFFGEGSRLTVL.

The count of this clone is one. The chain recombines TRBV11-3 with TRBJ2-1, with TRBD2 matching 14 bases. CDR3 length equals 15 residues. Trimming at V came to 4 bases and at J to 7 bases, leaving 3 bases not matched to a gene. The germline V gene has CDR1 SGHNT and CDR2 YENEEA. The CDR3 DNA reads as TGTGCCAGCAGCTCCCGACTAGCGGGAGGGAATGAGCAGTTCTTC. It is translated as CASSSRLAGGNEQFF.

The rearrangement links TRBV19 to TRBJ1-5, with 8 bases lining up with TRBD1. V was pared by 10 bases and J by 6 bases, with 8 bases of the junction left unmatched. Germline loops: CDR1 LNHDA, CDR2 SQIVND (reference sequence). The CDR3 is 13 residues long. The CDR3 nucleotides read TGTGCCACCTCCCCACAGGGGGGTCAGCCCCAGCATTTT. Translating it yields CATSPQGGQPQHF. Full variable domain (remainder filled in from reference TRBV19 and TRBJ1-5): DGGITQSPKYLFRKEGQNVTLSCEQNLNHDAMYWYRQDPGQGLRLIYYSQIVNDFQKGDIAEGYSVSREKKESFPLTVTSAQKNPTAFYLCATSPQGGQPQHFGDGTRLSIL.

This chain connects TRBV28 to TRBJ2-1, with D perhaps matching TRBD2 (5 bases). Trimming took off 6 bases at V and 9 bases at J, with 12 bases between the two ends. The germline CDR1 and CDR2 sequences are MDHEN and SYDVKM. This CDR3 contains 12 residues. The chain's CDR3 is CASSLSVSEQFF. The CDR3 bases are TGTGCCAGCAGCCTTAGCGTCAGTGAGCAGTTCTTC.

The rearrangement joins TRBV20-1 to TRBJ2-5, with TRBD1 matching 7 bases. The CDR3 runs to 11 residues. Looked up from germline, CDR1 is DFQATT and CDR2 is SNEGSKA (reference sequence). DNA of the CDR3: TGCAGAACGGGACAGTCGGAGACCCAGTACTTC. Translation gives CRTGQSETQYF.

V usage is TRBV19 and J usage is TRBJ2-1, with 7 positions matching TRBD2. This CDR3 is 16 amino acids long. Germline trimming cut 4 bases from V and 4 bases from J; bases unmatched to any gene: 10. Germline V gives CDR1 LNHDA, CDR2 SQIVND (reference sequence). The CDR3 region is CASSRPGLTLYNEQFF. The CDR3 DNA reads as TGTGCCAGTAGTAGACCGGGACTAACCTTATACAATGAGCAGTTCTTC.

The V gene is TRBV7-9, the J gene TRBJ1-4, with 8 bases fitting TRBD1. Trimming at V came to 5 bases and at J to 3 bases, leaving 5 bases not matched to a gene. CDR3 length equals 15 residues. Germline V CDR1 and CDR2: SEHNR, FQNEAQ (reference sequence). CDR3 bases: TGTGCCAGCAGCCGACAGGGGTCCGCTAATGAAAAACTGTTTTTT. Translation gives CASSRQGSANEKLFF. The variable domain in full, with the rest retrieved from reference TRBV7-9 and TRBJ1-4, is DTGVSQNPRHKITKRGQNVTFRCDPISEHNRLYWYRQTLGQGPEFLTYFQNEAQLEKSRLLSDRFSAERPKGSFSTLEIQRTEQGDSAMYLCASSRQGSANEKLFFGSGTQLSVL.

V and J are TRBV5-1 and TRBJ2-5; D possibly corresponds to TRBD1 (7 bases). This CDR3 region has 16 residues. Deletions cut 0 bases from V and 5 bases from J, with 17 bases between. Germline V lookup: CDR1 SGHRS, CDR2 YFSETQ. CDR3 residues: CASSLVGTVGLETQYF. The CDR3 region has the DNA TGCGCCAGCAGCTTGGTTGGGACAGTGGGACTGGAGACCCAGTACTTC.

The chain combines TRBV5-5 with TRBJ2-1; D call uncertain. The CDR3 length is 11 residues. The germline V gene encodes CDR1 SGHKS and CDR2 YYEKEE (reference sequence). The germline V and J ends were trimmed by 2 bases and 8 bases, with 5 bases remaining between them. The CDR3: CASSLTDEQFF. In DNA form, the CDR3 reads TGTGCCAGCAGCTTAACGGATGAGCAGTTCTTC.

The gene calls are TRBV5-1 and TRBJ1-2; the D gene is possibly TRBD1 (5 bases). Germline CDR1 reads SGHRS; CDR2 reads YFSETQ. The CDR3 runs 14 residues. V lost 4 bases, J lost 4 bases, and 14 bases lay in between. CDR3 nucleotide sequence: TGCGCCAGCAGCGTTGTCCAGGGTATCTATGGCTACACCTTC. This gives the protein CASSVVQGIYGYTF.

The rearrangement links TRBV10-2 to TRBJ2-2; TRBD2 matches 11 bases. The CDR3 has 13 residues. Trimming took 8 bases from V and 6 from J; bases not matched to a gene: 2. The germline gives CDR1 WSHSY, CDR2 SAAADI. CDR3 region: CASGGLAAGELFF. The CDR3 DNA sequence: TGCGCCAGCGGGGGACTAGCGGCCGGGGAGCTGTTTTTT.

This clone was detected once. The chain carries TRBV9 and TRBJ2-3; 8 positions agree with TRBD2. The CDR3 consists of 18 residues. Germline CDR1 and CDR2: SGDLS and YYNGEE. The V segment lost 4 bases and the J segment 1 base; nucleotides outside the gene matches: 14. Written as DNA, the CDR3 is TGTGCCAGCAGCTCCAGTCCTGGGGGAGCGGGAGGCACAGATACGCAGTATTTT. It yields the protein CASSSSPGGAGGTDTQYF. The full variable domain, with the rest looked up from reference TRBV9 and TRBJ2-3, is DSGVTQTPKHLITATGQRVTLRCSPRSGDLSVYWYQQSLDQGLQFLIQYYNGEERAKGNILERFSAQQFPDLHSELNLSSLELGDSALYFCASSSSPGGAGGTDTQYFGPGTRLTVL.

The V and J genes are TRBV7-9 and TRBJ1-1; D perhaps matches TRBD1 (5 bases). The CDR3 extends over 15 amino acids. Germline V gives CDR1 SEHNR, CDR2 FQNEAQ (reference sequence). V was pared by 5 bases and J by 4 bases, with 17 bases between. CDR3 amino acids: CASSPRGRGATEAFF. The CDR3, as DNA: TGTGCCAGCAGCCCTCGGGGCCGCGGGGCCACTGAAGCTTTCTTT.

The chain has TRBV6-6 and TRBJ2-2, with D hard to call. The CDR3 extends over 15 amino acids. V gave up 5 bases and J gave up 5 bases, with 15 bases separating them. CDR1 is MNHNY, CDR2 SVGAGI, per germline (reference sequence). This CDR3 reads CASSHGGLRTGELFF. CDR3 nucleotides: TGTGCCAGCAGTCACGGCGGCCTTAGGACCGGGGAGCTGTTTTTT.

The rearrangement uses TRBV19 and TRBJ2-2; D might be TRBD1 (5 bases). This CDR3 region has 14 residues. CDR1 LNHDA and CDR2 SQIVND come from the germline V gene (reference sequence). V lost 3 bases and J lost 8, with 13 bases in between. The CDR3 nucleotides read TGTGCCAGTAGTATCCTAGGGGATCCTGGGGAGCTGTTTTTT. It translates to CASSILGDPGELFF.

The gene calls are TRBV6-5 and TRBJ1-5; TRBD1 matches at 7 bases. CDR1 and CDR2 (germline): MNHEY, SVGAGI. Trimming at V came to 6 bases and at J to 6 bases, leaving 8 bases not matched to a gene. The CDR3 is 14 residues long. CDR3 region: CASRNRGPFQPQHF. For the CDR3, the DNA is TGTGCCAGCAGGAACAGGGGTCCTTTTCAGCCCCAGCATTTT.